Below are 14 T cell receptor beta chains sequenced from a single sample in a study of beta chain features in type 1 diabetes. Overall study results and limits: Shortening that was moderate but significant affected the TCRB CDR3s of Type 1 diabetes patients in all four CD4+ subsets.

The antigens these receptors bind are not known. Expressed TCRB transcripts were sequenced because the entire RNA isolate underwent reverse transcription. Generated by immunoSEQ multiplex PCR, the TCRdb table keeps only in-frame clones and is missing some. Among about 160,000 clones, around 9.7% were seen once, and the ten largest hold 0.65% to 0.9%. Sequenced sample: central memory CD4+ T cells from blood. The source is a woman in her twenties or thirties with type 1 diabetes.

The chain links TRBV14 to TRBJ2-7, with 8 bases fitting TRBD1. The germline V gene has CDR1 SGHDN and CDR2 FVKESK. The CDR3 contains 14 residues. The V and J ends lost 4 bases and 6 bases, in that order; junction bases with no gene match: 8. The CDR3 coding sequence is TGTGCCAGCAGCCTCGGACAGGGTTTCGTCGAGCAGTACTTC. It translates to CASSLGQGFVEQYF.

The chain links TRBV2 to TRBJ2-5, with 7 bases lining up with TRBD2. CDR1 and CDR2 from the germline V gene are SNHLY and FYNNEI. The V gene end was trimmed by 7 bases and the J gene end by 3 bases; junction bases not matched to a gene: 5. This CDR3 region has 13 residues. CDR3 loop: CASTAGLEETQYF. The CDR3 DNA is TGTGCCAGCACAGCGGGACTCGAAGAGACCCAGTACTTC. Full variable domain (remainder filled in from reference TRBV2 and TRBJ2-5): EPEVTQTPSHQVTQMGQEVILRCVPISNHLYFYWYRQILGQKVEFLVSFYNNEISEKSEIFDDQFSVERPDGSNFTLKIRSTKLEDSAMYFCASTAGLEETQYFGPGTRLLVL.

V usage is TRBV9 and J usage is TRBJ2-6; D is possibly TRBD1 (6 bases). Germline V gives CDR1 SGDLS, CDR2 YYNGEE. This CDR3 has 21 amino acids. V lost 0 bases and J lost 4, with 26 bases in between. In nucleotides, the CDR3 is TGTGCCAGCAGCGTAGCGGGGTGGGTCCCCAGACAGGCCATGGGGGCCAACGTCCTGACTTTC. Its translation: CASSVAGWVPRQAMGANVLTF.

The V gene is TRBV5-1, the J gene TRBJ1-4; tentative D call: TRBD1 (6 bases). Germline assignment: CDR1 SGHRS and CDR2 YFSETQ. The CDR3 covers 16 residues. V was trimmed by 4 bases and J by 5 bases, leaving 18 bases between them. CDR3 DNA sequence: TGCGCCAGCAGCCAGTTTTCCGGGACACAAAATGAAAAACTGTTTTTT. This gives the protein CASSQFSGTQNEKLFF.

This clone was picked up a small number of times. CDR3 in amino acids: CASTGSRSEQFF. The CDR3 DNA reads TGTGCCAGCACGGGATCCAGGTCTGAGCAGTTCTTC. The chain is built from TRBV28 and TRBJ2-1; the D gene is possibly TRBD2 (5 bases). Trimming removed 7 bases from V and 9 bases from J, with 13 bases in between. This CDR3 is built from 12 residues. The V gene's germline CDR1 is MDHEN and CDR2 SYDVKM. The complete variable domain, with remaining parts taken from reference TRBV28 and TRBJ2-1, reads DVKVTQSSRYLVKRTGEKVFLECVQDMDHENMFWYRQDPGLGLRLIYFSYDVKMKEKGDIPEGYSVSREKKERFSLILESASTNQTSMYLCASTGSRSEQFFGPGTRLTVL.

This chain joins TRBV11-2 and TRBJ2-5; D is uncertain. V was trimmed by 1 base and J by 4 bases, leaving 4 bases between them. This CDR3 has 12 residues. CDR1 and CDR2 from the germline V gene are SGHAT and FQNNGV. CDR3 sequence (DNA): TGTGCCAGCAGCTTAGGGGCAGAGACCCAGTACTTC. Translation: CASSLGAETQYF.

This clone was detected a few times. This sequence joins TRBV28 and TRBJ1-1; D possibly corresponds to TRBD1 (6 bases). The V and J ends lost 5 bases and 10 bases respectively, with 23 bases between them. The CDR3 has 15 amino acids. Germline assignment: CDR1 MDHEN and CDR2 SYDVKM. The CDR3 region is CASSTGQSYAPPAFF. In DNA form, the CDR3 reads TGTGCCAGCAGTACAGGACAGTCCTATGCCCCCCCAGCTTTCTTT.

The CDR3 reads CASSLAASTDTQYF. In DNA form, the CDR3 reads TGCGCCAGCAGTTTAGCGGCTAGCACAGATACGCAGTATTTT. The V and J genes are TRBV5-1 and TRBJ2-3; tentatively, D is TRBD2 (6 bases). Germline-derived CDR1 and CDR2 are SGHRS and YFSETQ. The V end lost 5 bases, the J end lost 0 bases, and 10 bases lay between the germline ends. The CDR3 runs to 14 residues.

The chain combines TRBV30 with TRBJ2-2, with D unresolved. CDR3 length: 14 amino acids. V lost 0 bases, J lost 4 bases, and 9 bases lay in between. Germline CDR1 is GTSNPN and CDR2 is SVGIG (reference sequence). The CDR3 bases are TGTGCCTGGAGTGTCCTTTCGGGCACCGGGGAGCTGTTTTTT. This gives the protein CAWSVLSGTGELFF.

This clone was picked up a small number of times. The J gene is TRBJ1-4, the V gene TRBV30; D is uncertain. CDR3 length: 12 amino acids. Germline V CDR1 and CDR2: GTSNPN, SVGIG (reference sequence). The V end was cut by 2 bases, the J end by 8 bases, with 9 bases between. This chain's CDR3 is CAWSRLKEKLFF. CDR3 DNA sequence: TGTGCCTGGAGTCGGTTGAAGGAAAAACTGTTTTTT. Looking up the rest from reference TRBV30 and TRBJ1-4 gives the full variable domain: SQTIHQWPATLVQPVGSPLSLECTVEGTSNPNLYWYRQAAGRGLQLLFYSVGIGQISSEVPQNLSASRPQDRQFILSSKKLLLSDSGFYLCAWSRLKEKLFFGSGTQLSVL.

For this clone: This sequence may be a read error, since a much larger clone differs from it by one base. The sample carries other DNA sequences with the same CDR3. The V and J genes are TRBV5-4 and TRBJ2-7, with 13 bases identical to TRBD2. CDR3 length equals 15 residues. Germline V gene lookup returns CDR1 SGHNT and CDR2 YYREEE (reference sequence). Trimming cost V 4 bases and J 2 bases; bases outside gene matches: 3. CDR3 nucleotides: TGTGCCAGCAGCCCCGGGACTAGCGGGACCTACGAGCAGTACTTC. It encodes CASSPGTSGTYEQYF.

This clone was seen a handful of times. The V call is TRBV18, the J call TRBJ2-7, with a tentative D call TRBD2 (6 bases). The germline V and J ends were trimmed by 3 bases and 5 bases, with 14 bases remaining between them. Per the germline V gene, CDR1 is KGHSH and CDR2 is LQKENI. This CDR3 has 14 residues. The CDR3: CASSPEGGLDEQYF. The DNA of the CDR3 is TGTGCCAGCTCACCCGAAGGAGGGTTGGACGAGCAGTACTTC.

This clone showed up just a few times. The chain has TRBV18 and TRBJ2-1, with 15 positions matching TRBD2. This CDR3 spans 21 amino acids. V shed 3 bases and J 6 bases; nucleotides not matched to a gene: 18. Germline CDR1 reads KGHSH; CDR2 reads LQKENI. In nucleotides, the CDR3 is TGTGCCAGCTCACCGTCAAGGGGACTAGCGGGAGGCGGGGGTTCCGGCAATGAGCAGTTCTTC. Translating it yields CASSPSRGLAGGGGSGNEQFF.

V is TRBV7-9 and J is TRBJ1-5; the D gene is possibly TRBD1 (5 bases). This CDR3 spans 14 amino acids. With 1 base removed from V and 7 bases from J, the gap between germline ends came to 11 bases. From germline, CDR1 is SEHNR and CDR2 FQNEAQ (reference sequence). This CDR3 is CASSLGQPGQPQHF. The CDR3 DNA reads as TGTGCCAGCAGCTTAGGACAGCCAGGCCAGCCCCAGCATTTT.